This T cell receptor beta chain stems from a study of blood T cell repertoires in COVID-19. Across the study: Collection of acute and convalescent COVID-19 samples took place in the United States, Italy and Spain. T cells, B-cell-depleted T cells, or PBMCs provided the cDNA or gDNA that served as material.

In the original workflow: Cell counts per sample came from amplifying reference gene primers. The repertoire was sequenced with immunoSEQ multiplex PCR; TCRdb's copy has only in-frame clones and lacks some. The D gene and trimming were derived from the DNA, and the V and J assignments and clone size from that table. The sample consists of fewer than 40,000 clones, over 80% of them appearing once. The V segment lost 4 bases and the J segment 15 bases; nucleotides outside the gene matches: 9. CDR3 length: 14 residues. Germline V gives CDR1 MNHEY, CDR2 SMNVEV (reference sequence). The sample consisted of peripheral blood. The chain is built from TRBV27 and TRBJ2-3, with 14 positions matching TRBD2. This sequence was found in a human donor in a cohort sampled during active COVID-19. The CDR3 nucleotides are TGTGCCAGCAGTTCGTCGACTAGCGGGGGGGCCCCCTATTTT. This codes for CASSSSTSGGAPYF.